Given below is one T cell receptor (beta chain) in context. The antigen is not known. Mismatch with germline at one junction end may stem from a read error. Amplified material comprised TCR beta CDR3 regions derived from RNA transcripts. RT-PCR was first run with HTBI primers, then multiplex PCR in a second round. TCRdb reprocessed the multiplex PCR reads with MiXCR, giving one entry per CDR3 protein. Here the sample spans about 700,000 distinct CDR3 sequences, roughly two fifths being singletons. Ophthalmopathic donors had moderate-to-severe activity, CAS ≥3 and NOSPECS ≥4, with disease that had lasted under 3 months. Exclusion covered patients with other autoimmune diseases or uncontrolled infections (as well as pregnancy or lactation). It was from around 10 ml of fresh peripheral blood that the PBMCs came. The data were taken from a study of Graves' ophthalmopathy and Graves' hyperthyroidism. Study outcomes and limitations: Detected in blood as well were most expanded thyroid clonotypes with frequency above 0.001.

Germline V gives CDR1 ENHRY, CDR2 SYGVKD. The CDR3 contains 14 residues. Sample: peripheral blood. The chain uses TRBV10-3 and TRBJ1-5; no clear D gene. This clonotype was obtained from an adult man with Graves' ophthalmopathy. The chain's CDR3 is CASSPGSMNQPQHF. For the CDR3, the DNA is TGTGCCAGCAGTCCCGGGTCCATGAATCAGCCCCAGCATTTT.